The 17 T cell receptor beta chains below were found in one sample sequenced in a study of T-cell reconstitution after alpha-beta-depleted transplantation in children (dated by TCRdb to 2016 to 2018). Receptor libraries were prepared by PCR. The listed sequencing device is Illumina HiSeq 2500. To normalize quantification of the TCRbeta repertoire, the TCR libraries were built with molecular barcoding that relied on unique molecular identifiers. TCRdb reanalyzed the raw reads on its own, using fastp at Q25 for trimming and MiXCR for clone calling, and kept in-frame beta chains. Each CDR3 protein gets just one entry, which takes the most common genes and DNA from the rows behind it. The sample table lists around 94,000 distinct CDR3 sequences, roughly 6% of them with a count of one. Of the sample, 6.1% is held by the ten largest clones. What the time point label conveys for this sample: day 60 (about 2 months) after transplantation. In light of the paper, this sample's treatment or condition label describes: allogeneic hematopoietic cell transplantation with graft depleted of TCRalphabeta T cells and CD19 B cells.

Sequenced material: PBMCs, mostly from graft donor cells, taken 60 days after TCRalphabeta/CD19-depleted stem cell transplant. The source is a female patient aged 2-15 years who had a stem cell transplant for Fanconi anemia, so the T cells may come from the graft donor.

In this sample, this clonotype turned up many times. This rearrangement joins TRBV20-1 to TRBJ2-2, with D possibly being TRBD2 (5 bases). V was pared by 1 base and J by 5 bases, with 17 bases between. Germline values: CDR1 DFQATT, CDR2 SNEGSKA (reference sequence). The CDR3 contains 16 residues. For the CDR3, the DNA is TGCAGTGCTAGAGTCTCTGGAGGCGAAACTACCGGGGAGCTGTTTTTT. It encodes CSARVSGGETTGELFF.

This clonotype appeared many times. The chain is built from TRBV14 and TRBJ2-5; D not resolved. The CDR3 length is 15 residues. CDR1 and CDR2 (germline): SGHDN, FVKESK. The V gene lost 0 bases and the J gene lost 2 bases, with 10 bases spanning the gap. CDR3 DNA sequence: TGTGCCAGCAGCCAAGATCGGTGGCAGCAAGAGACCCAGTACTTC. Protein: CASSQDRWQQETQYF.

There are many counts of this clonotype. The chain uses TRBV24-1 and TRBJ2-5; 8 bases line up with TRBD2. The CDR3 is 17 residues long. From germline, CDR1 is KGHDR and CDR2 SFDVKD. The trim removed 1 base at V and 5 bases at J, leaving 11 bases unmatched. CDR3 nucleotide sequence: TGTGCCACCAGTGATTTTCGCCGGGAGGGCCTATTTGAGACCCAGTACTTC. Residues: CATSDFRREGLFETQYF.

This clonotype was found a few times. The chain joins TRBV11-2 to TRBJ2-1; TRBD2 agrees at 10 bases. Unmatched junction bases numbered 8, after V lost 0 bases and J lost 0 bases. The CDR3 runs to 19 residues. Germline CDR1 SGHAT, CDR2 FQNNGV. Here the CDR3 DNA reads TGTGCCAGCAGCTTAGAAGGGATCGAGCGGGAGGGCTCCTACAATGAGCAGTTCTTC. This gives the protein CASSLEGIEREGSYNEQFF.

This clonotype appeared many times. The chain uses TRBV20-1 and TRBJ2-7, with 10 bases lining up with TRBD2. In germline, CDR1 is DFQATT, CDR2 SNEGSKA (reference sequence). This CDR3 comprises 17 residues. The V and J ends lost 0 bases and 4 bases, in that order; junction bases with no gene match: 12. The DNA of the CDR3 is TGCAGTGCTAGAGATCGGGTGAAACTAGCGGGACGGTACGAGCAGTACTTC. This encodes CSARDRVKLAGRYEQYF.

This clonotype was picked up a small number of times. The V gene is TRBV30, the J gene TRBJ1-1, with a tentative D call TRBD1 (5 bases). V lost 1 base to trimming and J lost 2 bases, with 8 bases between them. CDR3 length: 13 amino acids. Looked up from germline, CDR1 is GTSNPN and CDR2 is SVGIG (reference sequence). Here the CDR3 DNA reads TGTGCCTGGAGTGGCCGGGACAACACTGAAGCTTTCTTT. Translated, it gives CAWSGRDNTEAFF.

The J gene is TRBJ2-3, the V gene TRBV20-1, with 8 bases identical to TRBD1. Germline loops: CDR1 DFQATT, CDR2 SNEGSKA (reference sequence). The CDR3 has 14 amino acids. V shed 3 bases, J shed 5 bases, and the junction held 7 bases outside the gene matches. In DNA, the CDR3 is TGCAGTGCTAGTGGACAGGGAGTTATAGATACGCAGTATTTT. Translation: CSASGQGVIDTQYF.

This clonotype was picked up a small number of times. The chain combines TRBV4-1 with TRBJ1-5; D is possibly TRBD1 (6 bases). V was trimmed by 1 base and J by 3 bases, leaving 10 bases between them. The germline gives CDR1 MGHRA, CDR2 YSYEKL. The CDR3 totals 15 residues. CDR3 nucleotides: TGCGCCAGCAGCCAAGGGACAGTTCACAATCAGCCCCAGCATTTT. The encoded protein is CASSQGTVHNQPQHF.

This clonotype was found many times. The V gene is TRBV18, the J gene TRBJ2-5, with D uncertain. CDR1 is KGHSH, CDR2 LQKENI, per germline. Trimming took 3 bases from V and 3 from J, leaving 2 bases between them. CDR3 length: 11 residues. The CDR3 bases are TGTGCCAGCTCACCCAAAGAGACCCAGTACTTC. The encoded protein is CASSPKETQYF.

This clonotype came up many times. This chain links TRBV12-3 or TRBV12-4 with TRBJ2-2; TRBD2 might be the D (6 bases). V dropped 1 base and J dropped 1 base, with 13 bases sitting between them. The CDR3 is 17 amino acids. The CDR3 reads CASSLGSIAENTGELFF. CDR3 DNA sequence: TGTGCCAGCAGTTTAGGGTCGATAGCGGAGAACACCGGGGAGCTGTTTTTT.

The V gene is TRBV20-1, the J gene TRBJ2-1; tentatively, D is TRBD1 (5 bases). Trimming took off 0 bases at V and 9 bases at J, with 12 bases between the two ends. Germline V gene data show CDR1 as DFQATT and CDR2 as SNEGSKA (reference sequence). The length of the CDR3 is 13 residues. CDR3 sequence reads: CSARDRVVGEQFF. DNA for the CDR3: TGCAGTGCTAGAGACAGGGTTGTAGGTGAGCAGTTCTTC.

V is TRBV20-1 and J is TRBJ2-5; D not certain. The CDR3 loop spans 12 amino acids. The germline V gene encodes CDR1 DFQATT and CDR2 SNEGSKA (reference sequence). With 7 bases removed from V and 5 bases from J, the gap between germline ends came to 14 bases. The CDR3 spells CSVAEIGETQYF. The CDR3 DNA reads TGCAGTGTGGCGGAGATCGGGGAGACCCAGTACTTC.

The chain uses TRBV28 and TRBJ2-3, with a tentative D call TRBD1 (5 bases). The V end was cut by 6 bases, the J end by 0 bases, with 16 bases between. The length of the CDR3 is 16 residues. The germline gives CDR1 MDHEN, CDR2 SYDVKM. The chain's CDR3 is CASSLLGPTSTDTQYF. In DNA, the CDR3 is TGTGCCAGCAGCCTCCTGGGGCCCACTAGCACAGATACGCAGTATTTT.

This clonotype was recorded at least ten times. The gene calls are TRBV5-1 and TRBJ2-7; D uncertain. The CDR3 sequence is 13 residues long. The germline V gene has CDR1 SGHRS and CDR2 YFSETQ. V was cut by 2 bases and J by 2 bases, with 8 bases left in between. The CDR3 nucleotides read TGCGCCAGCAGCTTCGGCAGCACCTACGAGCAGTACTTC. Protein sequence: CASSFGSTYEQYF.

Ten or more counts support this clonotype. The chain uses TRBV28 and TRBJ1-2; D possibly corresponds to TRBD1 (6 bases). Germline V gene sequence: CDR1 MDHEN, CDR2 SYDVKM. The V gene lost 2 bases and the J gene lost 5 bases, with 12 bases spanning the gap. The length of the CDR3 is 14 residues. The CDR3 spells CASSLPGRGYGYTF. The CDR3 nucleotides read TGTGCCAGCAGTTTACCCGGCAGGGGATATGGCTACACCTTC.

By share of the sample, this clonotype is medium-sized. V is TRBV5-1 and J is TRBJ2-5; tentative D call: TRBD1 (5 bases). The CDR3 totals 14 residues. The germline gives CDR1 SGHRS, CDR2 YFSETQ. Trimming cost V 1 base and J 3 bases, with 10 bases left between them. The CDR3: CASSLQGSEETQYF. In DNA, the CDR3 is TGCGCCAGCAGCTTGCAGGGTTCGGAAGAGACCCAGTACTTC.

This clonotype was seen many times. The chain joins TRBV19 to TRBJ2-7; D not certain. This CDR3 has 14 residues. Between the trimmed V and J ends, which lost 3 bases and 2 bases, there was a span of 11 bases. Per the germline V gene, CDR1 is LNHDA and CDR2 is SQIVND (reference sequence). The CDR3 coding sequence is TGTGCCAGTAGTATTGGTCTAGGTACCTACGAGCAGTACTTC. Residues: CASSIGLGTYEQYF.